A selection of T cell receptor beta chains follows, all from one sample in a study of T cell repertoires in cytomegalovirus infection. TCRdb used MiXCR to reprocess the reads, holding one entry per CDR3 protein. The sample has roughly 990,000 distinct CDR3 sequences, roughly a third seen once. Which antigens these TCRs recognize remains unknown. The source material was cultured CD8+ T cells from PBMCs, sampled from culture after CMV antigen stimulation. Every receptor here comes from a human donor in good health (CMV status not recorded). Some clones in this sample may be carry-over from other donors' samples. The CDR3 runs from the conserved cysteine through the conserved F or W. A D gene is named only where the DNA matches it firmly. Some rows mark clone size as missing; the rest say once, few, many or name a class of expanded clone.

v_gene: TRBV7-8
d_gene: TRBD2
j_gene: TRBJ2-3
abundance: many
CDR3nt: TGTGCCAGCAGCTGGACTAGCCTGGGCACAGATACGCAGTATTTT
CDR3aa: CASSWTSLGTDTQYF

v_gene: TRBV6-6
d_gene: .
j_gene: TRBJ1-4
abundance: .
CDR3nt: TGTGCCAGCAGCGTTTTGCCCGGTGGAGCAACTAATGAAAAACTGTTTTTT
CDR3aa: CASSVLPGGATNEKLFF

v_gene: TRBV7-9
d_gene: .
j_gene: TRBJ2-7
abundance: many
CDR3nt: TGTGCCAGCAGCCCCCCGTTTAGCTCCTACGAGCAGTACTTC
CDR3aa: CASSPPFSSYEQYF

v_gene: TRBV7-2
d_gene: .
j_gene: TRBJ2-7
abundance: many
CDR3nt: TGTGCCAGCAGCCTGTTCGACTCCTACGAGCAGTACTTC
CDR3aa: CASSLFDSYEQYF

v_gene: TRBV7-3
d_gene: .
j_gene: TRBJ1-2
abundance: .
CDR3nt: TGTGCCAGCAGCTCCACAGGGAGGGGTGGCTACACCTTC
CDR3aa: CASSSTGRGGYTF

v_gene: TRBV7-6
d_gene: TRBD2
j_gene: TRBJ2-5
abundance: few
CDR3nt: TGTGCCAGCGAACAGCTTCTCCTAGCGGGGTGGGAGGAAGAGACCCAGTACTTC
CDR3aa: CASEQLLLAGWEEETQYF

v_gene: TRBV28
d_gene: TRBD1
j_gene: TRBJ1-5
abundance: .
CDR3nt: TGTGCCACCACTAAGTTGACAGGGGAACAGCCCCAGCATTTT
CDR3aa: CATTKLTGEQPQHF

v_gene: TRBV12-3/TRBV12-4
d_gene: .
j_gene: TRBJ2-2
abundance: few
CDR3nt: TGTGCCAGCAGTTTGCTACAGGATCAATCCGGGGAGCTGTTTTTT
CDR3aa: CASSLLQDQSGELFF

v_gene: TRBV7-4
d_gene: .
j_gene: TRBJ2-1
abundance: few
CDR3nt: TGTGCCAGCAGGCGACCGAGCAATGAGCAGTTCTTC
CDR3aa: CASRRPSNEQFF

v_gene: TRBV9
d_gene: .
j_gene: TRBJ2-1
abundance: .
CDR3nt: TGTGCCAGCAGCGCTATGGGAAGTACCTCCTACAATGAGCAGTTCTTC
CDR3aa: CASSAMGSTSYNEQFF

v_gene: TRBV19
d_gene: .
j_gene: TRBJ1-6
abundance: .
CDR3nt: TGTGCCAGTAGTATAGGGGGATCGACCCTCCACTTT
CDR3aa: CASSIGGSTLHF

v_gene: TRBV28
d_gene: .
j_gene: TRBJ2-1
abundance: many
CDR3nt: TGTGCCAGCAGTTCAGGGTTTAGCTCCTACAATGAGCAGTTCTTC
CDR3aa: CASSSGFSSYNEQFF

v_gene: TRBV5-4
d_gene: .
j_gene: TRBJ1-3
abundance: few
CDR3nt: TGTGCCAGCAGCTGGATAGGGGGGAGCCCCTCTGGAAACACCATATATTTT
CDR3aa: CASSWIGGSPSGNTIYF

v_gene: TRBV20-1
d_gene: TRBD2
j_gene: TRBJ2-1
abundance: .
CDR3nt: TGCAGTGCTAGAGAGGCACTAGCGGACTACAATGAGCAGTTCTTC
CDR3aa: CSAREALADYNEQFF

v_gene: TRBV27
d_gene: .
j_gene: TRBJ1-6
abundance: few
CDR3nt: TGTGCCAGCAGTTTAGGGGTCCCCTCCCCCCTCCACTTT
CDR3aa: CASSLGVPSPLHF

v_gene: TRBV10-3
d_gene: TRBD1
j_gene: TRBJ2-2
abundance: .
CDR3nt: TGTGCCACCACAGGGGGCGCGAACACCGGGGAGCTGTTTTTT
CDR3aa: CATTGGANTGELFF

v_gene: TRBV6-1
d_gene: .
j_gene: TRBJ2-7
abundance: .
CDR3nt: TGTGCCAGCAGTGAGGTGTTGAGGGTCTACGAGCAGTACTTC
CDR3aa: CASSEVLRVYEQYF

v_gene: TRBV7-6
d_gene: .
j_gene: TRBJ2-3
abundance: many
CDR3nt: TGTGCCAGCAGCTTCAATGGGGACGTATCCCCAGATACGCAGTATTTT
CDR3aa: CASSFNGDVSPDTQYF

v_gene: TRBV7-9
d_gene: TRBD2
j_gene: TRBJ2-5
abundance: .
CDR3nt: TGTGCCAGCAGCCCCCGTAAGGCGGGGGGCCAAGAGACCCAGTACTTC
CDR3aa: CASSPRKAGGQETQYF

v_gene: TRBV6-5
d_gene: .
j_gene: TRBJ2-1
abundance: few
CDR3nt: TGTGCCAGCAGTTATGTCAGGGCCTCCTACAATGAGCAGTTCTTC
CDR3aa: CASSYVRASYNEQFF

v_gene: TRBV12-3/TRBV12-4
d_gene: TRBD1
j_gene: TRBJ2-3
abundance: .
CDR3nt: TGTGCCAGCACTGGGACAGGGATTTTTGGCACAGATACGCAGTATTTT
CDR3aa: CASTGTGIFGTDTQYF

v_gene: TRBV25-1
d_gene: .
j_gene: TRBJ2-7
abundance: few
CDR3nt: TGTGCCAGCAGTGAATCCGGCAGGGTCCACGAGCAGTACTTC
CDR3aa: CASSESGRVHEQYF

v_gene: TRBV6-6
d_gene: .
j_gene: TRBJ2-2
abundance: .
CDR3nt: TGTGCCAGCAGTTACACTCCTCTGGATTCCACCGGGGAGCTGTTTTTT
CDR3aa: CASSYTPLDSTGELFF

v_gene: TRBV29-1
d_gene: .
j_gene: TRBJ2-3
abundance: few
CDR3nt: TGCAGCGTTGAAGGGTTTCAAGGGGGGGTAAGCGGGGCGCAATCCACAGATACGCAGTATTTT
CDR3aa: CSVEGFQGGVSGAQSTDTQYF

v_gene: TRBV7-3
d_gene: TRBD2
j_gene: TRBJ2-1
abundance: many
CDR3nt: TGTGCCAGCAGCATGACTAGCGGGGGGGCCGATGAGCAGTTCTTC
CDR3aa: CASSMTSGGADEQFF

v_gene: TRBV5-5
d_gene: .
j_gene: TRBJ2-5
abundance: .
CDR3nt: TGTGCCAGCAGCTTGGAGCGGACAGACCCCCTGGGTGTCGGGGCGGAGTACTTC
CDR3aa: CASSLERTDPLGVGAEYF

v_gene: TRBV4-1
d_gene: .
j_gene: TRBJ2-7
abundance: once
CDR3nt: TGCGCCAGCAGCCCCGCTGAAGTCAACTTGGGGGAGCAGTACTTC
CDR3aa: CASSPAEVNLGEQYF

v_gene: TRBV19
d_gene: TRBD1
j_gene: TRBJ2-1
abundance: .
CDR3nt: TGTGCCAGTAGTATCTCCGGCGACAGGGGGGTTTACAATGAGCAGTTCTTC
CDR3aa: CASSISGDRGVYNEQFF

v_gene: TRBV7-8
d_gene: TRBD2
j_gene: TRBJ2-5
abundance: many
CDR3nt: TGTGCCAGCAGCTTAGTGGCGGGGGGGAACCAAGAGACCCAGTACTTC
CDR3aa: CASSLVAGGNQETQYF

v_gene: TRBV7-2
d_gene: TRBD1
j_gene: TRBJ1-1
abundance: many
CDR3nt: TGTGCCAGCAGCCTTGTATCAGGGGGCATGAACACTGAAGCTTTCTTT
CDR3aa: CASSLVSGGMNTEAFF

v_gene: TRBV27
d_gene: .
j_gene: TRBJ2-1
abundance: .
CDR3nt: TGTGCCAGCAGTCAGGCTCCGGAGTTTGAGCAGTTCTTC
CDR3aa: CASSQAPEFEQFF

v_gene: TRBV11-2
d_gene: TRBD2
j_gene: TRBJ2-3
abundance: .
CDR3nt: TGTGCCAGCAGCTTAGATCACTGGGGATTGAGCGGGGGCCAGGCAGATACGCAGTATTTT
CDR3aa: CASSLDHWGLSGGQADTQYF

v_gene: TRBV29-1
d_gene: .
j_gene: TRBJ1-3
abundance: .
CDR3nt: TGCAGCGTTGAAGATGAGGGGAACACCATATATTTT
CDR3aa: CSVEDEGNTIYF

v_gene: TRBV27
d_gene: TRBD1
j_gene: TRBJ1-2
abundance: once
CDR3nt: TGTGCCAGCAGTCCAAAGGCAGGGGGGTATGGCTACACCTTC
CDR3aa: CASSPKAGGYGYTF

v_gene: TRBV24-1
d_gene: .
j_gene: TRBJ2-2
abundance: .
CDR3nt: TGTGCCACCAGTGATTCTACGAGAAGAGGCTACACCGGGGAGCTGTTTTTT
CDR3aa: CATSDSTRRGYTGELFF

v_gene: TRBV19
d_gene: .
j_gene: TRBJ1-2
abundance: .
CDR3nt: TGTGCCAGTAGGATCATGCCCTATGGCTACACCTTC
CDR3aa: CASRIMPYGYTF

v_gene: TRBV5-1
d_gene: .
j_gene: TRBJ2-2
abundance: once
CDR3nt: TGCGCCAGCAGCTTCGACATAAACAGGGGAGGGACCGGGGAGCTGTTTTTT
CDR3aa: CASSFDINRGGTGELFF

v_gene: TRBV9
d_gene: TRBD2
j_gene: TRBJ2-1
abundance: few
CDR3nt: TGTGCCAGCAGCCCATACGCGGGACTAGCGGGGGGAGACAATGAGCAGTTCTTC
CDR3aa: CASSPYAGLAGGDNEQFF

v_gene: TRBV7-6
d_gene: .
j_gene: TRBJ2-6
abundance: few
CDR3nt: TGTGCCAGCTCCCCAGGGCGGACCTCTGGGGCCAACGTCCTGACTTTC
CDR3aa: CASSPGRTSGANVLTF

v_gene: TRBV6-2/TRBV6-3
d_gene: .
j_gene: TRBJ1-4
abundance: .
CDR3nt: TGTGCCAGCAGTCGGGACGAGCGGGAACTGTTTTTT
CDR3aa: CASSRDERELFF

v_gene: TRBV7-9
d_gene: .
j_gene: TRBJ2-3
abundance: few
CDR3nt: TGTGCCAGCAGCTTAGGGAACTCAAACACAGATACGCAGTATTTT
CDR3aa: CASSLGNSNTDTQYF